This TCR beta chain was captured by sequencing in a study of patients and donors after allogeneic stem cell transplantation. TCRdb re-derived calls from the RT-PCR reads in MiXCR, one entry per CDR3 protein. The table includes about 200,000 distinct CDR3 sequences, around two fifths detected once. This clonotype was observed many times. Source material: blood, either unsorted or a sorted T cell fraction (not recorded which). This sequence originates from a human donor who was either an allogeneic HSCT recipient or a stem cell or donor lymphocyte infusion donor (not recorded which). It is not recorded whose cells these are; they may come from a transplant donor.

CDR3 sequence reads: CASSLGGALNTEAFF. CDR3 coding DNA: TGCGCCAGCAGCTTGGGCGGGGCACTGAACACTGAAGCTTTCTTT. The chain combines TRBV5-1 with TRBJ1-1, with D possibly being TRBD1 (5 bases). V was shortened by 0 bases and J by 0 bases, with 9 bases between the two germline ends. This CDR3 contains 15 residues. CDR1 and CDR2 from the germline V gene are SGHRS and YFSETQ. Full variable domain (missing parts from reference TRBV5-1 and TRBJ1-1): KAGVTQTPRYLIKTRGQQVTLSCSPISGHRSVSWYQQTPGQGLQFLFEYFSETQRNKGNFPGRFSGRQFSNSRSEMNVSTLELGDSALYLCASSLGGALNTEAFFGQGTRLTVV.